The next 28 T cell receptor beta chains were all read from a single sample in a study of blood T cell repertoires in COVID-19. The data were produced by immunoSEQ multiplex PCR, yet TCRdb's version contains in-frame clones alone and is incomplete. This repertoire shows about 300,000 clones, just under 90% found once; its top ten account for 2.9%. Sequenced: PBMCs or T cells enriched from blood (not recorded which). All receptors come from a woman in her forties or fifties who had been exposed to COVID-19.

The V gene is TRBV3-1 (or the pseudogene TRBV3-2), the J gene TRBJ1-5; D not resolved. The V end was cut by 1 base, the J end by 5 bases, with 9 bases between. The CDR3 has 14 amino acids. Germline V CDR1 and CDR2: LGHDT, YNNKEL (reference sequence). The CDR3 DNA reads TGTGCCAGCAGCCAAGCTGCCCGCGATCAGCCCCAGCATTTT. This sequence encodes CASSQAARDQPQHF.

The chain employs TRBV4-2 and TRBJ1-1; D ambiguous. CDR3 length: 14 amino acids. Trimming shortened V by 1 base and J by 4 bases, and 10 bases separated the two germline ends. Germline V gene data show CDR1 as LGHNA and CDR2 as YNFKEQ. DNA of the CDR3: TGTGCCAGCAGCCAAGGCCAGGTCTCCACTGAAGCTTTCTTT. Encoded protein: CASSQGQVSTEAFF.

This clone was recorded only once. The J gene is TRBJ1-1, the V gene TRBV6-5, with D possibly matching TRBD1 (5 bases). The CDR3 totals 15 residues. Trimming cost V 1 base and J 1 base, with 10 bases left between them. CDR1 and CDR2 from the germline V gene are MNHEY and SVGAGI. The CDR3 DNA is TGTGCCAGCAGTTACTGGGGGGAGGGGAACACTGAAGCTTTCTTT. Translation: CASSYWGEGNTEAFF.

The chain has TRBV28 and TRBJ1-1; D is uncertain. Germline V gene sequence: CDR1 MDHEN, CDR2 SYDVKM. V was pared by 8 bases and J by 7 bases, with 17 bases between. The CDR3 is 13 amino acids. The CDR3 region is CASGLLGVFEAFF. CDR3 nucleotide sequence: TGTGCCAGCGGACTCCTGGGAGTCTTTGAAGCTTTCTTT. The full variable domain, completed using reference TRBV28 and TRBJ1-1, is DVKVTQSSRYLVKRTGEKVFLECVQDMDHENMFWYRQDPGLGLRLIYFSYDVKMKEKGDIPEGYSVSREKKERFSLILESASTNQTSMYLCASGLLGVFEAFFGQGTRLTVV.

The V gene is TRBV27, the J gene TRBJ1-5, with D possibly being TRBD1 (6 bases). The CDR3 extends over 15 amino acids. Trimming removed 0 bases at V and 7 bases at J, with 13 bases between. Germline CDR1 is MNHEY and CDR2 is SMNVEV (reference sequence). Written as DNA, the CDR3 is TGTGCCAGCAGTTTATCGATGGGGGCTGGGCAGCCCCAGCATTTT. Translated: CASSLSMGAGQPQHF.

CDR3 protein: CSAYRSDTQYF. DNA of the CDR3: TGCAGTGCGTACCGGAGCGATACGCAGTATTTT. The V call is TRBV20-1, the J call TRBJ2-3; no firm D call. CDR3 length equals 11 residues. Germline CDR1 is DFQATT and CDR2 is SNEGSKA (reference sequence). V lost 6 bases, J lost 6 bases, and 10 bases lay in between.

Only one count was recorded for this clone. This sequence joins TRBV28 and TRBJ1-2, with 9 bases lining up with TRBD1. The V segment lost 7 bases and the J segment 6 bases; nucleotides outside the gene matches: 6. The CDR3 has 13 residues. Germline lookup yields CDR1 MDHEN and CDR2 SYDVKM. The CDR3 protein is CASTSDRGHGYTF. As DNA, the CDR3 is TGTGCCAGCACCTCGGACAGGGGCCATGGCTACACCTTC.

CDR3 DNA: TGCGCCAGCAGCAAGGACTTGACCGACTCCACTGAAGCTTTCTTT. Encoded protein: CASSKDLTDSTEAFF. The J gene is TRBJ1-1, the V gene TRBV5-1; D call uncertain. The CDR3 loop spans 15 amino acids. V was shortened by 4 bases and J by 4 bases, with 17 bases between the two germline ends. Germline V gene lookup returns CDR1 SGHRS and CDR2 YFSETQ.

This chain links TRBV7-8 with TRBJ1-2, with D maybe TRBD1 (5 bases). Germline values: CDR1 SGHVS, CDR2 FQNEAQ. The V and J ends lost 4 bases and 7 bases respectively, with 13 bases between them. The CDR3 has 13 residues. The CDR3 region has the DNA TGTGCCAGCAGCTCAGGGCGGTCAGGTGGCTACACCTTC. Its translation is CASSSGRSGGYTF.

This clone showed up just a few times. The genes are TRBV29-1 and TRBJ2-2; D not resolved. This CDR3 spans 12 amino acids. The V gene's germline CDR1 is SQVTM and CDR2 ANQGSEA. Trimming left V 5 bases short and J 6 bases short, with 10 bases between. This CDR3 reads CSVSVSAGELFF. Here the CDR3 DNA reads TGCAGCGTTTCGGTTTCCGCCGGGGAGCTGTTTTTT.

This clone was recorded once. V and J are TRBV5-1 and TRBJ1-2, with D unclear. The germline gives CDR1 SGHRS, CDR2 YFSETQ. The CDR3 totals 13 residues. Trimming stripped 0 bases from V and 4 bases from J, with 7 bases between. The CDR3 bases are TGCGCCAGCAGCTTGGGCAGGCCCTATGGCTACACCTTC. It codes for CASSLGRPYGYTF.

The chain joins TRBV2 to TRBJ1-5, with TRBD1 as a possible D gene (6 bases). V lost 3 bases, J lost 4 bases, and 13 bases lay in between. This CDR3 has 15 amino acids. CDR1 is SNHLY and CDR2 is FYNNEI in the germline V gene. CDR3 protein: CASSEGHRINQPQHF. In DNA, the CDR3 is TGTGCCAGCAGTGAGGGACATAGGATTAATCAGCCCCAGCATTTT.

The chain couples TRBV6-5 to TRBJ2-5; 10 bases are a match to TRBD2. Losses at the gene ends were 5 bases for V and 5 bases for J; bases not matched to a gene: 5. CDR1 is MNHEY, CDR2 SVGAGI, per germline. The CDR3 spans 14 residues. CDR3 amino acids: CASSKRGGSETQYF. DNA for the CDR3: TGTGCCAGCAGTAAGCGGGGGGGCTCTGAGACCCAGTACTTC.

V usage is TRBV30 and J usage is TRBJ2-7; D might be TRBD1 (6 bases). The CDR3 loop spans 15 amino acids. CDR1 and CDR2 from the germline V gene are GTSNPN and SVGIG (reference sequence). Deletions cut 1 base from V and 1 base from J, with 14 bases between. The CDR3 sequence: CAWSGRDRRSYEQYF. Here the CDR3 DNA reads TGTGCCTGGAGTGGAAGAGACAGGAGATCCTACGAGCAGTACTTC.

The chain uses TRBV2 and TRBJ2-7; no clear D gene. The length of the CDR3 is 11 residues. Germline CDR1 and CDR2: SNHLY and FYNNEI. The V gene lost 6 bases and the J gene lost 6 bases, with 9 bases spanning the gap. The CDR3 sequence: CASRFTPEQYF. The DNA for the CDR3 is TGTGCCAGCAGATTTACACCCGAGCAGTACTTC.

The chain carries TRBV18 and TRBJ2-4; TRBD1 aligns across 10 bases. After removal of 0 bases from V and 2 bases from J, the junction contained 1 base not matched to a gene. Germline-derived CDR1 and CDR2 are KGHSH and LQKENI. The CDR3 covers 16 residues. The CDR3 loop reads CASSPPGQGSKNIQYF. The CDR3 bases are TGTGCCAGCTCACCACCGGGACAGGGGTCCAAAAACATTCAGTACTTC.

DNA for the CDR3: TGTGCCAGCAGTGAGCGGACACAGGGGGCGACAGATACGCAGTATTTT. Protein sequence: CASSERTQGATDTQYF. V is TRBV25-1 and J is TRBJ2-3, with 9 bases fitting TRBD1. Trimming removed 3 bases from V and 3 bases from J; junction bases left unmatched: 7. Germline CDR1 reads MGHDK; CDR2 reads SYGVNS. This CDR3 region has 16 residues.

This CDR3 is CASSLAIGGDTQYF. The CDR3, as DNA: TGCGCCAGCAGCTTGGCCATAGGGGGAGATACGCAGTATTTT. The chain recombines TRBV5-1 with TRBJ2-3, with TRBD1 as a possible D gene (6 bases). Trimming cost V 0 bases and J 5 bases, with 10 bases left between them. CDR1 is SGHRS, CDR2 YFSETQ, per germline. This CDR3 is 14 amino acids long.

CDR3 loop: CASSLWTGGFGEKLFF. As DNA, the CDR3 is TGTGCCAGCAGCCTGTGGACAGGGGGCTTTGGTGAAAAACTGTTTTTT. V gene TRBV11-2 combines with J gene TRBJ1-4; 11 bases are shared with TRBD1. Germline V CDR1 and CDR2: SGHAT, FQNNGV. This CDR3 spans 16 amino acids. Trimming at V came to 5 bases and at J to 7 bases, leaving 9 bases not matched to a gene.

The chain recombines TRBV21-1 with TRBJ2-1; the table's TRBD1 call for D was not verified on the DNA. TRBV21-1 is tagged as a pseudogene. The CDR3 has 18 residues. The CDR3 reads CASSSRTKDRGFYNEQFF. DNA of the CDR3: TGTGCCAGCAGCAGTAGGACGAAGGACAGGGGATTTTACAATGAGCAGTTCTTC.

This rearrangement joins TRBV4-2 to TRBJ1-2; possible D gene TRBD1, 6 bases. The V gene lost 0 bases and the J gene lost 8 bases, with 16 bases spanning the gap. This CDR3 has 15 residues. Germline assignment: CDR1 LGHNA and CDR2 YNFKEQ. CDR3 DNA: TGTGCCAGCAGCCAAGATGGACAGAGGGTAGACGGCTACACCTTC. Its protein is CASSQDGQRVDGYTF.

The J gene is TRBJ2-1, the V gene TRBV24-1, with 8 bases fitting TRBD1. The CDR3 length is 15 residues. Germline V gives CDR1 KGHDR, CDR2 SFDVKD. V was pared by 6 bases and J by 1 base, with 4 bases of the junction left unmatched. CDR3 region: CATSNDRGSYNEQFF. CDR3 DNA: TGTGCCACCAGTAACGACAGGGGATCCTACAATGAGCAGTTCTTC.

V and J are TRBV27 and TRBJ2-7; the match to TRBD1 covers 8 bases. CDR1 is MNHEY and CDR2 is SMNVEV in the germline V gene (reference sequence). The CDR3 covers 15 residues. The V segment lost 5 bases and the J segment 2 bases; nucleotides outside the gene matches: 8. The CDR3 bases are TGTGCCAGCAGTGCAGGACAGGGCTCGACCTACGAGCAGTACTTC. Protein product: CASSAGQGSTYEQYF.

The count of this clone is one. The chain is built from TRBV4-2 and TRBJ2-3; 14 nucleotides agree with TRBD2. Trimming cost V 4 bases and J 2 bases; bases outside gene matches: 5. The length of the CDR3 is 17 residues. Germline CDR1 LGHNA, CDR2 YNFKEQ. The CDR3 reads CASSPRLAGGYTDTQYF. In DNA form, the CDR3 reads TGTGCCAGCAGCCCAAGACTAGCGGGGGGGTACACAGATACGCAGTATTTT.

This clone was recorded once. The genes are TRBV7-8 and TRBJ2-5, with 8 bases identical to TRBD2. The length of the CDR3 is 17 residues. The junction had 9 bases not matched to a gene; V was cut back by 1 base and J by 2 bases. Per the germline V gene, CDR1 is SGHVS and CDR2 is FQNEAQ. The CDR3 spells CASSLGATSGGQETQYF. CDR3 bases: TGTGCCAGCAGCTTAGGGGCGACGAGCGGGGGACAAGAGACCCAGTACTTC.

For this clone: This specimen includes other DNA sequences encoding the same CDR3. CDR3 sequence: CASSFGGGNTEAFF. As DNA, the CDR3 is TGTGCCAGCAGCTTCGGGGGAGGGAACACTGAAGCTTTCTTT. The chain has TRBV7-9 and TRBJ1-1, with D maybe TRBD1 (5 bases). CDR1 SEHNR and CDR2 FQNEAQ come from the germline V gene (reference sequence). Trimming stripped 3 bases from V and 1 base from J, with 9 bases between. The CDR3 loop spans 14 amino acids.

The rearrangement links TRBV5-1 to TRBJ2-1, with D possibly matching TRBD2 (6 bases). The CDR3 contains 12 residues. Germline V lookup: CDR1 SGHRS, CDR2 YFSETQ. V lost 8 bases, J lost 4 bases, and 10 bases lay in between. The CDR3 here is CASHGSYNEQFF. The CDR3 DNA follows: TGCGCCAGTCACGGGAGTTACAATGAGCAGTTCTTC.

This clone was recorded only once. V is TRBV19 and J is TRBJ2-2; 9 bases agree with TRBD1. V was clipped by 4 bases and J by 6 bases; unmatched bases: 3. CDR3 length: 14 residues. Looked up from germline, CDR1 is LNHDA and CDR2 is SQIVND (reference sequence). This chain's CDR3 is CASSTTGGPGELFF. The CDR3 nucleotides are TGTGCCAGTAGTACAACAGGGGGCCCCGGGGAGCTGTTTTTT. The complete variable domain, with remaining parts taken from reference TRBV19 and TRBJ2-2, reads DGGITQSPKYLFRKEGQNVTLSCEQNLNHDAMYWYRQDPGQGLRLIYYSQIVNDFQKGDIAEGYSVSREKKESFPLTVTSAQKNPTAFYLCASSTTGGPGELFFGEGSRLTVL.